One sample yielded the 3 T cell receptor beta chains listed below, sequenced in a study of neoadjuvant anti-PD-1 for oral cavity cancer. The protocol was immunoSEQ multiplex PCR, while the TCRdb copy is restricted to in-frame clones and leaves out a portion. The sample has more than 6,500 clones, under 85% seen once. The source material was PBMCs, sampled before nivolumab (anti-PD-1) treatment. These receptor sequences come from a person between 35 and 79 years old with oral cavity squamous cell carcinoma.

This clone has only a few counts. The rearrangement links TRBV2 to TRBJ2-3; D is ambiguous. The CDR3 has 12 amino acids. Trimming stripped 7 bases from V and 4 bases from J, with 9 bases between. In germline, CDR1 is SNHLY, CDR2 FYNNEI. The CDR3 coding sequence is TGTGCCAGCAAGGGTTTCTCAGATACGCAGTATTTT. Protein sequence: CASKGFSDTQYF.

The chain employs TRBV4-2 and TRBJ2-1; 8 bases fit TRBD2. The germline V gene encodes CDR1 LGHNA and CDR2 YNFKEQ. This CDR3 comprises 16 residues. V trimming: 0 bases; J trimming: 6 bases; junction bases outside the gene matches: 7. CDR3 sequence (DNA): TGTGCCAGCAGCCAAGATCCGGCGGGGGGTCTCAATGAGCAGTTCTTC. Encoded protein: CASSQDPAGGLNEQFF.

This rearrangement joins TRBV7-2 to TRBJ1-1; a weak D match, TRBD1 (5 bases). CDR3 size: 15 residues. Deletions cut 2 bases from V and 2 bases from J, with 12 bases between. Germline CDR1 and CDR2: SGHTA and FQGNSA. The CDR3 region is CASSLSGRENTEAFF. The CDR3 DNA reads as TGTGCCAGCAGCTTAAGCGGCAGGGAAAACACTGAAGCTTTCTTT.